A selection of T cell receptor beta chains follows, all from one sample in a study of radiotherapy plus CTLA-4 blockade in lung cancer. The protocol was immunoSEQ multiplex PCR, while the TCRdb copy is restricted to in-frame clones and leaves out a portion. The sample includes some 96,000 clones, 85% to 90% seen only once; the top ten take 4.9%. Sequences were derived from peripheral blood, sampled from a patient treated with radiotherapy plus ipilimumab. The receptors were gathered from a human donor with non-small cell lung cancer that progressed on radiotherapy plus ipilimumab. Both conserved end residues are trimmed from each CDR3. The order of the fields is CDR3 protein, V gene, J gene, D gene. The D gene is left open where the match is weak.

cdr3_aa: ASSSGTGDGYT
v_call: TRBV5-5
j_call: TRBJ1-2
d_call: TRBD1

cdr3_aa: ASSLGSGRPNTGELF
v_call: TRBV5-4
j_call: TRBJ2-2
d_call: TRBD2

cdr3_aa: ASSPVGRDDTQY
v_call: TRBV13
j_call: TRBJ2-3
d_call: .

cdr3_aa: ASSVFLASYNEQF
v_call: TRBV9
j_call: TRBJ2-1
d_call: .

cdr3_aa: ATSHGYSNQPQH
v_call: TRBV15
j_call: TRBJ1-5
d_call: .

cdr3_aa: AWGPTAMNTEAF
v_call: TRBV30
j_call: TRBJ1-1
d_call: .

cdr3_aa: ASSNGQGAGNEKLF
v_call: TRBV4-1
j_call: TRBJ1-4
d_call: TRBD1

cdr3_aa: ASSQRLDSEQY
v_call: TRBV4-2
j_call: TRBJ2-7
d_call: .

cdr3_aa: ASSEDRGRGYEQY
v_call: TRBV2
j_call: TRBJ2-7
d_call: TRBD1

cdr3_aa: ASSPRGQGDTDTQY
v_call: TRBV7-3
j_call: TRBJ2-3
d_call: TRBD1

cdr3_aa: ASSSRPGTSGYNEQF
v_call: TRBV11-1
j_call: TRBJ2-1
d_call: TRBD2

cdr3_aa: ASSPGGVNQPQH
v_call: TRBV5-1
j_call: TRBJ1-5
d_call: TRBD1

cdr3_aa: ASSYGDRLPDTIY
v_call: TRBV6-6
j_call: TRBJ1-3
d_call: TRBD1

cdr3_aa: ASSAAYEQY
v_call: TRBV6-1
j_call: TRBJ2-7
d_call: .

cdr3_aa: ASNRGPNTEAF
v_call: TRBV2
j_call: TRBJ1-1
d_call: TRBD1

cdr3_aa: ASSSSPGSSQLEQF
v_call: TRBV2
j_call: TRBJ2-1
d_call: .

cdr3_aa: ASTTGGFQPQH
v_call: TRBV28
j_call: TRBJ1-5
d_call: TRBD1

cdr3_aa: ASSEQLAGPSYEQY
v_call: TRBV2
j_call: TRBJ2-7
d_call: TRBD2

cdr3_aa: ASSSPPGTGELF
v_call: TRBV5-1
j_call: TRBJ2-2
d_call: .

cdr3_aa: ASSLSGLWAF
v_call: TRBV7-9
j_call: TRBJ1-1
d_call: .

cdr3_aa: ASSYSPTGRNYEQY
v_call: TRBV27
j_call: TRBJ2-7
d_call: .

cdr3_aa: ASSVDLQGGGETQY
v_call: TRBV9
j_call: TRBJ2-5
d_call: TRBD1

cdr3_aa: ASSGRGDYEQY
v_call: TRBV18
j_call: TRBJ2-7
d_call: .

cdr3_aa: ASSTDRGAGELF
v_call: TRBV18
j_call: TRBJ2-2
d_call: TRBD1

cdr3_aa: ASKAPGSGNTIY
v_call: TRBV6-5
j_call: TRBJ1-3
d_call: .

cdr3_aa: ASSPGGEKLF
v_call: TRBV19
j_call: TRBJ1-4
d_call: TRBD1

cdr3_aa: ASSMGLAGTDTQY
v_call: TRBV5-1
j_call: TRBJ2-3
d_call: TRBD2

cdr3_aa: ASSPFVAGGLEQY
v_call: TRBV4-1
j_call: .
d_call: TRBD2

cdr3_aa: ASSGLTGGVLKYGYT
v_call: TRBV9
j_call: TRBJ1-2
d_call: TRBD1

cdr3_aa: ASSLLADGGTQY
v_call: TRBV11-2
j_call: TRBJ2-5
d_call: .

cdr3_aa: ASSVLLNTEAF
v_call: TRBV2
j_call: TRBJ1-1
d_call: .

cdr3_aa: ASGPRTALNTEAF
v_call: TRBV12-5
j_call: TRBJ1-1
d_call: .

cdr3_aa: ASSPTGASYEQY
v_call: TRBV6-1
j_call: TRBJ2-7
d_call: .

cdr3_aa: ASSQDGGLAGVGNEQF
v_call: TRBV4-1
j_call: TRBJ2-1
d_call: TRBD2

cdr3_aa: ASSPEDRGGINEQF
v_call: TRBV18
j_call: TRBJ2-1
d_call: TRBD1

cdr3_aa: ASSPSGVINEQF
v_call: TRBV5-1
j_call: TRBJ2-1
d_call: .

cdr3_aa: ASSYSGTHFMVGNEQF
v_call: TRBV27
j_call: TRBJ2-1
d_call: TRBD2

cdr3_aa: ASSYDRTDTQY
v_call: TRBV6-5
j_call: TRBJ2-3
d_call: .

cdr3_aa: ASSTGFGGTEAF
v_call: TRBV6-1
j_call: TRBJ1-1
d_call: .

cdr3_aa: ASSSISQTGRYEQY
v_call: TRBV7-8
j_call: TRBJ2-7
d_call: TRBD1

cdr3_aa: ASSPTRGAEAF
v_call: TRBV7-6
j_call: TRBJ1-1
d_call: .

cdr3_aa: ASSGTTRLAVDYEQY
v_call: TRBV5-1
j_call: .
d_call: TRBD2

cdr3_aa: ASSLNRGENTEAF
v_call: TRBV6-5
j_call: TRBJ1-1
d_call: TRBD1

cdr3_aa: ASGVLAGGRDEQF
v_call: TRBV5-1
j_call: TRBJ2-1
d_call: TRBD2

cdr3_aa: ASSFRDGELF
v_call: TRBV7-3
j_call: TRBJ2-2
d_call: .

cdr3_aa: SATVNTEAF
v_call: TRBV20-1
j_call: TRBJ1-1
d_call: .

cdr3_aa: ASSETVVTYEQY
v_call: TRBV6-1
j_call: TRBJ2-7
d_call: .

cdr3_aa: ASSPRTGRDQPQH
v_call: TRBV27
j_call: TRBJ1-5
d_call: TRBD1

cdr3_aa: ASSWGPGSGNEQF
v_call: TRBV7-7
j_call: TRBJ2-1
d_call: .

cdr3_aa: ASSLRPRQGNYGYT
v_call: TRBV5-6
j_call: TRBJ1-2
d_call: .

cdr3_aa: ASSLWGRGLETQY
v_call: TRBV27
j_call: TRBJ2-5
d_call: .

cdr3_aa: ASSAGTGGSGNTIY
v_call: TRBV9
j_call: TRBJ1-3
d_call: TRBD1

cdr3_aa: ASSPQGERPYNEQF
v_call: TRBV27
j_call: TRBJ2-1
d_call: TRBD1

cdr3_aa: ASSSGLAGRPSTDTQY
v_call: TRBV7-6
j_call: TRBJ2-3
d_call: .